This TCR beta chain was sequenced during a study of blood T cell repertoires in COVID-19. About the research overall: Material from acute and convalescent COVID-19 was sourced from the United States, Italy and Spain. Nucleic acid was either cDNA or gDNA, and it came from T cells, B-cell-depleted T cells, or PBMCs.

V was clipped by 0 bases and J by 7 bases, with 15 bases between them. Per the germline V gene, CDR1 is SEHNR and CDR2 is FQNEAQ (reference sequence). The CDR3 length is 15 residues. Per the authors' pipeline: Quantification of nucleated cells was approximated via reference gene primer amplification. Measured with immunoSEQ multiplex PCR; TCRdb has only the in-frame clones, and not every one. V and J calls and clone size are those listed in that table; D and trimming were worked out from the DNA. This table holds about 250,000 clones, just over 85% found once. This clone was counted many times. The TCR sequence derives from a man at least 80 years old with acute or convalescent COVID-19. The source material was peripheral blood. J is TRBJ1-1 and V is TRBV7-9; the D gene is possibly TRBD1 (6 bases). As DNA, the CDR3 is TGTGCCAGCAGCTTAGCGCTCGGAGAAGGGGGTGAAGCTTTCTTT. Translating gives CASSLALGEGGEAFF.